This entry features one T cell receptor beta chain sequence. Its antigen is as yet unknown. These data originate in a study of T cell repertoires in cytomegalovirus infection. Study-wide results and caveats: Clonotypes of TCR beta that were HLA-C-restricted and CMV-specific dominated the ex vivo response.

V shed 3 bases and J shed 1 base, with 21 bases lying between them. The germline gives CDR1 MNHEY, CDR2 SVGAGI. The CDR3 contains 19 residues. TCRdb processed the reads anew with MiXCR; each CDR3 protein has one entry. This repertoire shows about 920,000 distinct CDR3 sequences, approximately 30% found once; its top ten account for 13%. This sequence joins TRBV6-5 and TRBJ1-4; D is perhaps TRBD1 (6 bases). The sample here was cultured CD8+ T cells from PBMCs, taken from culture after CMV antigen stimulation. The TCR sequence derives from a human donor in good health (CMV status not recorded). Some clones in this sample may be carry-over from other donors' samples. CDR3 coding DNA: TGTGCCAGCAGTTATGCTGTCCCCAACCCCAGGGGAACTAATGAAAAACTGTTTTTT. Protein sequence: CASSYAVPNPRGTNEKLFF.